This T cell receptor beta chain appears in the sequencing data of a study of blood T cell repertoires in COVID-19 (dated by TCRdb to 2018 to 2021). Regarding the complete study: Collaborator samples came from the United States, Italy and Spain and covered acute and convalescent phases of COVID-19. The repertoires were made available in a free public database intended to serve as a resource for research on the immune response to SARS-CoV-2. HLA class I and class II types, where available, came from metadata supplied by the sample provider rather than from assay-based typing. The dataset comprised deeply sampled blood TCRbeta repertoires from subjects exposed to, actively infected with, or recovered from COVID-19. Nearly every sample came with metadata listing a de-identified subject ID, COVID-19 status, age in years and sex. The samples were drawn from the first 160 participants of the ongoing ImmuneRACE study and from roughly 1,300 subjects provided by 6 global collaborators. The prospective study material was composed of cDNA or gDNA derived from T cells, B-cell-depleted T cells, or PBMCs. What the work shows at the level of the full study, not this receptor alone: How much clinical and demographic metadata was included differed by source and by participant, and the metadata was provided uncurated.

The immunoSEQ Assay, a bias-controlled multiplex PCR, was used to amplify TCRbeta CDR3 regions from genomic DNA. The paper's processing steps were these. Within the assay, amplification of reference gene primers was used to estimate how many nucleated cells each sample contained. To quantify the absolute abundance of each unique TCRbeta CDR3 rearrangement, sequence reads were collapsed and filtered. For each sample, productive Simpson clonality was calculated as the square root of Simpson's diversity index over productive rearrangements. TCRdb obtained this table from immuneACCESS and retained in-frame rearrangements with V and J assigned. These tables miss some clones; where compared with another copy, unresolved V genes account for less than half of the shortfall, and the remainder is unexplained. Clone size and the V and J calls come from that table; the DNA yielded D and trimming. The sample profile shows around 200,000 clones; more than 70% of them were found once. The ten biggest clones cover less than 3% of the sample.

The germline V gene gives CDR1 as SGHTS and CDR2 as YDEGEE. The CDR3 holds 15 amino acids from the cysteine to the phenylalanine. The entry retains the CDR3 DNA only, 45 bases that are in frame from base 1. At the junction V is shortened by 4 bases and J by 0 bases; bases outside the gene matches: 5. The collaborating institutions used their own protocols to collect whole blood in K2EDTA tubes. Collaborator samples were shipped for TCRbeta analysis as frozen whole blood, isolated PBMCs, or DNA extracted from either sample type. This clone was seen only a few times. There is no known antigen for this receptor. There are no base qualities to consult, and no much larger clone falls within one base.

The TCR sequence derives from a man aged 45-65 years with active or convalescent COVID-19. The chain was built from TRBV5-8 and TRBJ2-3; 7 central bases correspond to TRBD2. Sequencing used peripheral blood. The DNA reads TGTGCCAGCAGCCGAAGCGGGGCAAGCACAGATACGCAGTATTTT. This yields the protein CASSRSGASTDTQYF. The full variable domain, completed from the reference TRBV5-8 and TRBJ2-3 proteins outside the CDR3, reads EAGVTQSPTHLIKTRGQQATLRCSPISGHTSVYWYQQALGLGLQFLLWYDEGEERNRGNFPPRFSGRQFPNYSSELNVNALELEDSALYLCASSRSGASTDTQYFGPGTRLTVL.